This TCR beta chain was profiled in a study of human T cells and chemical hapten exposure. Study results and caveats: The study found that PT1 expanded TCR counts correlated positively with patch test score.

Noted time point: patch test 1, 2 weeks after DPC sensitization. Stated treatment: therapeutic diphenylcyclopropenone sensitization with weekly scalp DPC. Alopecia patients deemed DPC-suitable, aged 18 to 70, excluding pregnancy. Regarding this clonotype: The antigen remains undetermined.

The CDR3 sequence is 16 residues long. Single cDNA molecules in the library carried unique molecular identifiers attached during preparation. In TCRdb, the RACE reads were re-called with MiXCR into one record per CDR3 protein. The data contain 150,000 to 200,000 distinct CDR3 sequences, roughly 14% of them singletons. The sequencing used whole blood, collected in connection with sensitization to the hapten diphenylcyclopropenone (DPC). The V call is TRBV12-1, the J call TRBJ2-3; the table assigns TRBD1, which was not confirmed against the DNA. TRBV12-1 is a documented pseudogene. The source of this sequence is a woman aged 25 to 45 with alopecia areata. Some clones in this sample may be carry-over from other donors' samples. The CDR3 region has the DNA TGTGCCAGCAGCCCGGCCGGACAGGGAGGCACAGATACGCAGTATTTT. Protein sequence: CASSPAGQGGTDTQYF.